This TCR beta chain was captured by sequencing in a study of patients and donors after allogeneic stem cell transplantation. CDR1 LGHDT and CDR2 YNNKEL come from the germline V gene (reference sequence). V gave up 2 bases and J gave up 4 bases, with 11 bases separating them. This CDR3 region has 15 residues. Each CDR3 protein is one row after TCRdb ran MiXCR on the RT-PCR reads. The data hold roughly 960,000 distinct CDR3 sequences, with about a sixth observed a single time. This clonotype was detected only a few times. The sequenced sample was blood, either unsorted or a sorted T cell fraction (not recorded which). The receptor's source is a human donor who was either an allogeneic HSCT recipient or a stem cell or donor lymphocyte infusion donor (not recorded which). It is not recorded whose cells these are; they may come from a transplant donor. The chain carries TRBV3-1 and TRBJ2-2; no clear D gene. The CDR3 DNA follows: TGTGCCAGCAGCCAAACGGGCCGGGCCACCGGGGAGCTGTTTTTT. This codes for CASSQTGRATGELFF.